The sample holds one count of the clone carrying this TCR beta chain. Its specificity is unknown. Other nucleotide sequences in the sample specify the same CDR3. These data are taken from a study of fetal regulatory T cell absence and autoimmunity. Whole-study results and caveats: The oligoclonal enrichment was interpreted as supporting antigen-driven pancreatic autoimmunity before birth in IPEX syndrome. Some top pancreas TCR clones were over 95-fold enriched versus cord blood.

Produced via immunoSEQ multiplex PCR; TCRdb's table is partial and in-frame only. This repertoire shows more than 90,000 clones, about three quarters found once; its top ten account for 1.5% to 2%. The CDR3 sequence is 14 residues long. Germline values: CDR1 SGHRS, CDR2 YFSETQ. V lost 2 bases to trimming and J lost 3 bases; unmatched junction nucleotides: 2. The specimen sequenced was pancreas tissue. The source is a male donor with IPEX syndrome. This chain joins TRBV5-1 and TRBJ2-7, with 10 bases that match TRBD2. CDR3 sequence: CASSLAGGSYEQYF. CDR3 nucleotide sequence: TGCGCCAGCAGCTTAGCGGGGGGGAGCTACGAGCAGTACTTC.